These 28 T cell receptor beta chains originate from one sample sequenced in a study of vaccination and CD4 T cells after COVID-19. The antigens of these receptors remain unknown. Sequencing of DNA taken from cultured CD4+ T cells relied on the Oncomine TCR Beta short-read assay. The template was genomic DNA from cultured CD4+ T cells. TCRdb fed the PCR reads into MiXCR, producing one record per CDR3 protein. The table has some 9,500 distinct CDR3 sequences, roughly 28% seen once. Treatment: approximately nine-day PBMC culture with coronavirus spike peptide pools or control peptides (ViraFEST assay). According to the study, CD4+ T cells from the unexposed donor were gathered ahead of the COVID-19 pandemic (2011-2018). Sequenced material: CD4+ T cells from blood, cultured in vitro. The receptors derive from a human donor in good health.

This chain uses TRBV20-1 with TRBJ1-1, with D hard to call. Germline CDR1 DFQATT, CDR2 SNEGSKA (reference sequence). Trimming cost V 5 bases and J 0 bases, with 16 bases left between them. CDR3 length equals 15 residues. In DNA form, the CDR3 reads TGCAGTGCTCTCCCACGAGGATTCATGAACACTGAAGCTTTCTTT. Amino acids: CSALPRGFMNTEAFF.

The genes are TRBV19 and TRBJ2-2; 9 nucleotides agree with TRBD1. V shed 5 bases, J shed 4 bases, and the junction held 5 bases outside the gene matches. CDR3 size: 15 residues. Looked up from germline, CDR1 is LNHDA and CDR2 is SQIVND (reference sequence). In nucleotides, the CDR3 is TGTGCCAGTAGTGTGGGACAGGGAGTCACCGGGGAGCTGTTTTTT. Residues: CASSVGQGVTGELFF.

This clonotype is judged medium-sized. This rearrangement joins TRBV20-1 to TRBJ1-5; TRBD1 is a possible D gene (6 bases). CDR1 DFQATT and CDR2 SNEGSKA come from the germline V gene (reference sequence). This CDR3 is 16 amino acids long. Trimming removed 1 base at V and 2 bases at J, with 15 bases between. DNA for the CDR3: TGCAGTGCTAGAGGGGACCCGACAGGAGGCAATCAGCCCCAGCATTTT. As protein: CSARGDPTGGNQPQHF.

The chain employs TRBV28 and TRBJ1-4, with TRBD1 identical over 9 bases. The V and J ends lost 5 bases and 7 bases, in that order; junction bases with no gene match: 8. Germline assignment: CDR1 MDHEN and CDR2 SYDVKM. The CDR3 runs to 15 residues. In DNA form, the CDR3 reads TGTGCCAGCAGTGATCAGGACAGGGGAGGTGAAAAACTGTTTTTT. Translation gives CASSDQDRGGEKLFF.

This clonotype was observed a handful of times. CDR3 residues: CASSNNPGQGYGYTF. CDR3 sequence (DNA): TGTGCCAGCAGCAACAACCCGGGACAGGGCTATGGCTACACCTTC. The chain joins TRBV5-4 to TRBJ1-2, with TRBD1 matching 9 bases. The germline V gene has CDR1 SGHNT and CDR2 YYREEE (reference sequence). V lost 4 bases, J lost 4 bases, and 8 bases stayed unmatched. This CDR3 has 15 amino acids.

Only a few counts were recorded for this clonotype. V gene TRBV7-3 combines with J gene TRBJ1-2; 7 bases agree with TRBD1. The germline V gene encodes CDR1 SGHTA and CDR2 FQGTGA. The V segment lost 0 bases and the J segment 6 bases; nucleotides outside the gene matches: 1. The CDR3 length is 13 residues. The DNA for the CDR3 is TGTGCCAGCAGCTTAACACAGGGGAATGGCTACACCTTC. Encoded protein: CASSLTQGNGYTF.

This rearrangement joins TRBV5-4 to TRBJ2-7; 7 nucleotides match TRBD1. CDR1 SGHNT and CDR2 YYREEE come from the germline V gene (reference sequence). V shed 3 bases and J 6 bases; nucleotides not matched to a gene: 9. The CDR3 is 14 amino acids. The CDR3 is CASSWTGSRTEQYF. The CDR3 DNA sequence: TGTGCCAGCAGCTGGACAGGAAGCCGGACCGAGCAGTACTTC.

This CDR3 reads CASSLTDKNYGYTF. Here the CDR3 DNA reads TGTGCCAGCAGCTTAACAGACAAAAACTATGGCTACACCTTC. The chain carries TRBV11-1 and TRBJ1-2; D unresolved. There are 14 residues in the CDR3. The V end lost 2 bases, the J end lost 2 bases, and 9 bases lay between the germline ends. From germline, CDR1 is SGHAT and CDR2 FQDESV (reference sequence).

This rearrangement joins TRBV4-1 to TRBJ1-1; 8 positions match TRBD1. Trimming removed 2 bases from V and 1 base from J; junction bases left unmatched: 3. The CDR3 is 15 residues long. Per germline, CDR1 MGHRA and CDR2 YSYEKL. The CDR3, as DNA: TGCGCCAGCAGCCAAAATGGACAGGGGAACACTGAAGCTTTCTTT. It translates to CASSQNGQGNTEAFF.

J is TRBJ2-5 and V is TRBV11-3; possible D gene TRBD2, 6 bases. The CDR3 spans 15 residues. Looked up from germline, CDR1 is SGHNT and CDR2 is YENEEA. V was clipped by 4 bases and J by 1 base, with 13 bases between them. The CDR3: CASSSGGPTQETQYF. CDR3 DNA sequence: TGTGCCAGCAGCTCCGGGGGACCGACCCAAGAGACCCAGTACTTC.

This clonotype has only a few counts. The V gene is TRBV5-4, the J gene TRBJ2-7; D tentatively fits TRBD1 or TRBD2 (5 bases each). Deletions cut 4 bases from V and 4 bases from J, with 18 bases between. The length of the CDR3 is 15 residues. Germline CDR1 and CDR2: SGHNT and YYREEE (reference sequence). CDR3 coding DNA: TGTGCCAGCAGCCTAGATTTGGGACGCCTTTACGAGCAGTACTTC. Translating it yields CASSLDLGRLYEQYF.

The table lists this clonotype with a few counts. As DNA, the CDR3 is TGTGCCATCAGTGAGAGGTGGGGCACTGAAGCTTTCTTT. The encoded protein is CAISERWGTEAFF. The rearrangement uses TRBV10-3 and TRBJ1-1; no definite D call. The CDR3 is 13 amino acids. The V end was cut by 2 bases, the J end by 4 bases, with 8 bases between. The V gene's germline CDR1 is ENHRY and CDR2 SYGVKD.

By its share, this clonotype is medium-sized (0.01 to 0.1%). The rearrangement links TRBV6-5 to TRBJ2-7; no reliable D call. CDR3 length equals 11 residues. V gave up 4 bases and J gave up 4 bases, with 5 bases separating them. Germline V gene sequence: CDR1 MNHEY, CDR2 SVGAGI. This CDR3 reads CASSSTYEQYF. The CDR3 nucleotides are TGTGCCAGCAGTTCGACATACGAGCAGTACTTC.

The chain links TRBV20-1 to TRBJ1-4; D remains unclear. The CDR3 is 12 residues long. From germline, CDR1 is DFQATT and CDR2 SNEGSKA (reference sequence). Trimming removed 3 bases at V and 7 bases at J, with 9 bases between. CDR3 loop: CSASRQGEKLFF. The CDR3 nucleotides read TGCAGTGCTAGCCGCCAAGGTGAAAAACTGTTTTTT.

V gene TRBV6-2 or TRBV6-3 combines with J gene TRBJ1-1; the D is unclear. CDR1 and CDR2 from the germline V gene are MNHEY and SVGEGT. This CDR3 has 14 residues. The V gene lost 0 bases and the J gene lost 5 bases, with 10 bases spanning the gap. The CDR3 is CASSYSPLGTEAFF. The DNA of the CDR3 is TGTGCCAGCAGTTACTCCCCCTTGGGAACTGAAGCTTTCTTT.

This rearrangement joins TRBV5-4 to TRBJ2-7, with 9 bases aligning to TRBD2. Germline-derived CDR1 and CDR2 are SGHNT and YYREEE (reference sequence). Losses at the gene ends were 4 bases for V and 2 bases for J; bases not matched to a gene: 7. The CDR3 loop spans 15 amino acids. For the CDR3, the DNA is TGTGCCAGCAGCCGTAAAGCGGGAGGCACCTACGAGCAGTACTTC. This gives the protein CASSRKAGGTYEQYF.

Here the CDR3 DNA reads TGTGCCAGCAGCCCCCTCGGGGATGCGATTAACTATGGCTACACCTTC. Translating gives CASSPLGDAINYGYTF. The gene calls are TRBV7-2 and TRBJ1-2; D call uncertain. Deletions cut 5 bases from V and 1 base from J, with 17 bases between. Germline assignment: CDR1 SGHTA and CDR2 FQGNSA. The CDR3 loop spans 16 amino acids.

The chain employs TRBV12-3 or TRBV12-4 and TRBJ2-5; no reliable D call. The CDR3 has 14 amino acids. Trimming pared 1 base from V and 4 bases from J, leaving 10 bases between. The CDR3, as DNA: TGTGCCAGCAGTTTAGGCAGATCGGGAGAGACCCAGTACTTC. Translating gives CASSLGRSGETQYF.

The CDR3 is CASNSGRTDTQYF. The CDR3, as DNA: TGTGCCAGCAACTCTGGGAGGACAGATACGCAGTATTTT. The rearrangement joins TRBV5-8 to TRBJ2-3; tentatively, D is TRBD2 (6 bases). Deletions cut 6 bases from V and 3 bases from J, with 11 bases between. Germline V gene data show CDR1 as SGHTS and CDR2 as YDEGEE. The CDR3 is 13 residues long.

This clonotype was detected only a few times. The CDR3: CASSLVWDTEAFF. In DNA form, the CDR3 reads TGTGCCAGCAGCTTGGTATGGGACACTGAAGCTTTCTTT. The chain combines TRBV7-2 with TRBJ1-1; no reliable D call. This CDR3 region has 13 residues. CDR1 is SGHTA, CDR2 FQGNSA, per germline. Deletions cut 3 bases from V and 3 bases from J, with 8 bases between.

This clonotype was seen a few times. This chain connects TRBV21-1 to TRBJ1-5. TRBV21-1 is a documented pseudogene. CDR3 length: 13 amino acids. CDR3 in DNA: TGTGCCAGCTCAGGACGGAGCAATCAGCCCCAGCATTTT. Protein: CASSGRSNQPQHF.

The chain links TRBV20-1 to TRBJ2-7; 11 bases are a match to TRBD2. The CDR3 runs 13 residues. The germline gives CDR1 DFQATT, CDR2 SNEGSKA (reference sequence). The trim removed 6 bases at V and 6 bases at J, leaving 7 bases unmatched. CDR3 in DNA: TGCAGTGCCCCTAGGGGACTAGCGGTCGAGCAGTACTTC. This gives the protein CSAPRGLAVEQYF.

The V call is TRBV5-4, the J call TRBJ1-5; 7 positions match TRBD1. The CDR3 extends over 13 amino acids. V lost 4 bases, J lost 5 bases, and 3 bases stayed unmatched. CDR1 SGHNT and CDR2 YYREEE come from the germline V gene (reference sequence). The CDR3 nucleotides are TGTGCCAGCAGCCGGGACAGTTATCAGCCCCAGCATTTT. This codes for CASSRDSYQPQHF.

This clonotype was counted only a few times. The rearrangement links TRBV6-2 or TRBV6-3 to TRBJ2-5; D gene ambiguous. From germline, CDR1 is MNHEY and CDR2 SVGEGT. V was clipped by 0 bases and J by 4 bases, with 12 bases between them. CDR3 length equals 15 residues. CDR3 nucleotides: TGTGCCAGCAGTTACTCACTCTCTGGGCCAGAGACCCAGTACTTC. Amino acid sequence: CASSYSLSGPETQYF.

The V call is TRBV19, the J call TRBJ2-5, with TRBD1 matching over 9 bases. The CDR3 covers 15 residues. The germline V gene encodes CDR1 LNHDA and CDR2 SQIVND (reference sequence). V lost 5 bases, J lost 5 bases, and 9 bases stayed unmatched. The CDR3 DNA reads as TGTGCCAGTAGTCTAAACAGGGGGCCAGGGGAGACCCAGTACTTC. Residues: CASSLNRGPGETQYF. The variable domain in full, with the rest retrieved from reference TRBV19 and TRBJ2-5, is DGGITQSPKYLFRKEGQNVTLSCEQNLNHDAMYWYRQDPGQGLRLIYYSQIVNDFQKGDIAEGYSVSREKKESFPLTVTSAQKNPTAFYLCASSLNRGPGETQYFGPGTRLLVL.

Written as DNA, the CDR3 is TGTGCCAGCAGTTACCGGACAGGGGGCGGTGGGAAGAACACTGAAGCTTTCTTT. Amino acid sequence: CASSYRTGGGGKNTEAFF. The chain joins TRBV6-5 to TRBJ1-1; 11 bases align to TRBD1. Looked up from germline, CDR1 is MNHEY and CDR2 is SVGAGI. The length of the CDR3 is 18 residues. V gave up 2 bases and J gave up 1 base; unmatched junction bases: 9.

A few counts support this clonotype. The rearrangement links TRBV7-8 to TRBJ2-7; 8 bases align to TRBD2. From germline, CDR1 is SGHVS and CDR2 FQNEAQ. Trimming removed 8 bases from V and 2 bases from J; junction bases left unmatched: 5. The CDR3 covers 13 residues. The CDR3 region is CASRLAGTYEQYF. DNA for the CDR3: TGTGCCAGCCGGCTAGCGGGCACCTACGAGCAGTACTTC.

The chain links TRBV27 to TRBJ1-2; D not certain. The CDR3 length is 13 residues. The V gene lost 3 bases and the J gene lost 2 bases, with 7 bases spanning the gap. Per the germline V gene, CDR1 is MNHEY and CDR2 is SMNVEV (reference sequence). CDR3 in DNA: TGTGCCAGCAGTTTTCGGGCGAACTATGGCTACACCTTC. Translating it yields CASSFRANYGYTF.